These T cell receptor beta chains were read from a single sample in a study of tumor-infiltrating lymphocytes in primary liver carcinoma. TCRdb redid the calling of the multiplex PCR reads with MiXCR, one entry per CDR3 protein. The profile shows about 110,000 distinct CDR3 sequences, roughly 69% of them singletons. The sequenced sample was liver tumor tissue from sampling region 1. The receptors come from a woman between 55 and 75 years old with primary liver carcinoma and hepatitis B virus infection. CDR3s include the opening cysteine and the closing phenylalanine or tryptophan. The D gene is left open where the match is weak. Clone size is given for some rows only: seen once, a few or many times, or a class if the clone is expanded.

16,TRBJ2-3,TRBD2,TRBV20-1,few,CSARDPAGGGTDTQYF,TGCAGTGCTAGAGATCCCGCGGGAGGGGGCACAGATACGCAGTATTTT
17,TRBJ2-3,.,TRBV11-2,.,CASSSRPPGISTATLYF,TGTGCCAGCAGCTCCCGCCCCCCGGGGATTAGCACAGCTACGCTGTATTTT
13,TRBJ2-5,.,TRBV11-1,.,CAGSLVPEGTQYF,TGTGCCGGCAGCTTAGTCCCGGAAGGGACCCAGTACTTC
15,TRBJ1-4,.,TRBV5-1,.,CTSSLGRTPNEKLFF,TGCACCAGCAGCTTGGGCCGGACACCAAATGAAAAACTGTTTTTT
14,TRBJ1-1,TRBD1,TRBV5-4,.,CACSLRGQRFEAFF,TGTGCCTGCAGCTTGCGGGGACAGCGGTTTGAAGCTTTCTTT
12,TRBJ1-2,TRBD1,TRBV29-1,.,CSLEDRGYAYTF,TGCAGCCTTGAGGACAGGGGTTATGCCTACACCTTC
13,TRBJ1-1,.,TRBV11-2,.,CASSPSLHTEAFF,TGTGCCAGCAGCCCTAGTTTGCACACTGAGGCTTTCTTT
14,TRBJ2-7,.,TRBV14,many,CASSLGLSSYEQYF,TGTGCCAGCAGCCTCGGGTTAAGCTCCTACGAGCAGTACTTC
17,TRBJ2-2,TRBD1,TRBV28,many,CASSFGGTGSSTGELFF,TGTGCCAGCAGCTTCGGGGGGACAGGGAGTTCCACCGGGGAGCTGTTTTTT
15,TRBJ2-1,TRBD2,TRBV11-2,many,CASSLHPSGYNEQFF,TGTGCCAGCAGCTTACACCCTAGCGGCTACAATGAGCAGTTCTTC
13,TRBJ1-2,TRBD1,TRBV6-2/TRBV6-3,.,CASSETGECDYTF,TGTGCCAGCAGTGAAACAGGGGAGTGCGACTACACCTTC
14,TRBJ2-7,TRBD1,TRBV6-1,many,CASRPTGGGYEQYF,TGTGCCAGCAGACCGACAGGGGGAGGGTACGAGCAGTACTTC
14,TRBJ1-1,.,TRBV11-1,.,CTSSLGRGQNKAFF,TGTACCAGCAGCTTAGGACGAGGACAAAACAAAGCTTTCTTT
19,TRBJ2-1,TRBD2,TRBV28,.,CASIPLAGGGGASYNEQLF,TGTGCCAGCATCCCACTTGCGGGAGGGGGTGGGGCATCCTACAATGAGCAGCTCTTC
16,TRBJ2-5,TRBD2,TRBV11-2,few,CASSLARAGNIETQYF,TGTGCCAGCAGCTTAGCGCGAGCGGGGAACATAGAGACCCAGTACTTC
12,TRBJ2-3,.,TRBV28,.,CASSPWEDTKYF,TGTGCCAGCAGTCCCTGGGAGGATACGAAGTATTTT
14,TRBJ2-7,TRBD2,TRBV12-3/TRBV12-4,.,CASCRLAGGYEQYF,TGTGCCAGCTGTCGACTAGCGGGAGGCTACGAGCAGTATTTC
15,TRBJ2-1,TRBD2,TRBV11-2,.,CAGSLHPSGYNKQFF,TGTGCCGGCAGCTTACACCCTAGCGGCTACAATAAGCAGTTCTTC
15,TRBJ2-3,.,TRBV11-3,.,CASRRGDVKTDTQYF,TGTGCCAGCAGGCGAGGGGATGTGAAAACAGACACGCAGTATTTT
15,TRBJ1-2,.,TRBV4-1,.,CASGPETVGGYGYTF,TGCGCCAGCGGCCCAGAGACAGTCGGAGGCTATGGCTACACCTTC
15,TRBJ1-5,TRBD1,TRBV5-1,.,CASSPGTGSNQPQHF,TGCGCCAGCAGCCCCGGGACAGGCTCTAATCAGCCCCAGCATTTT
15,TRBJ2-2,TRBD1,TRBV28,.,CASSKRTGGTGELFF,TGTGCCAGCAGCAAGCGGACAGGGGGCACCGGGGAGCTGTTTTTT
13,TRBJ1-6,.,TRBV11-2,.,CARSLEPGSSLHF,TGCGCCAGAAGCTTAGAGCCGGGTTCATCCCTCCACTTT
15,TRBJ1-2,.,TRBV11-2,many,CASSNWGGGNYGYTF,TGTGCCAGCAGCAATTGGGGCGGGGGGAACTATGGCTACACCTTC
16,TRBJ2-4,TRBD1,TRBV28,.,CASSPREQGGKNIQYF,TGTGCCAGCAGTCCCAGGGAACAGGGGGGCAAAAACATTCAGTACTTC
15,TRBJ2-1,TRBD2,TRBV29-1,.,CSVEDGNSGGNDQFF,TGCAGCGTTGAAGATGGTAATAGCGGGGGGAACGACCAGTTCTTC
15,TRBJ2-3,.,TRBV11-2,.,CASRTNASSTDTQYF,TGTGCCAGCAGGACTAACGCTTCTAGCACAGATACGCAGTATTTT
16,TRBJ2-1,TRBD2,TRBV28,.,CTSSSPGTSGSNEQFF,TGTACCAGCAGTTCTCCAGGGACTAGCGGGAGTAATGAGCAGTTCTTC
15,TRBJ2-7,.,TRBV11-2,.,CAGSPRTSTNYEQYF,TGTGCCGGCAGCCCACGGACGTCAACTAACTACGAGCAGTACTTC
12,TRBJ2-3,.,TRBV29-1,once,CSGDPNTDTQCF,TGCAGCGGCGACCCTAACACAGATACGCAGTGTTTT
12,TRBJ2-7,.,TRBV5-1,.,CASSLAANEQYF,TGCGCCAGCAGCTTGGCCGCCAACGAGCAGTACTTC
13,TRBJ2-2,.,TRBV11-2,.,CASSLEGIGELFF,TGTGCCAGTAGCTTAGAGGGGATCGGGGAGCTGTTTTTT
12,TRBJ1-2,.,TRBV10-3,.,CAIRGDCYGYTF,TGTGCCATCAGGGGGGATTGCTATGGCTACACCTTC
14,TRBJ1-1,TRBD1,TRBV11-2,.,CTSMDRGTSTEAFF,TGTACCAGTATGGACAGGGGCACGAGCACTGAAGCTTTCTTT
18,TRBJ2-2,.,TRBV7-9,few,CASHNPPGSMKNTGELFF,TGTGCCAGCCACAACCCTCCAGGGAGTATGAAGAACACCGGGGAGCTGTTTTTT
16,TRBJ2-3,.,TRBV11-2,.,CASSLQLVGRTDTQCF,TGTGCCAGCAGCCTACAGCTAGTGGGAAGGACAGATACGCAGTGTTTT
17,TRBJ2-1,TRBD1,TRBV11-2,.,CVSSLRPGQRFYNKQFF,TGTGTCAGCAGTTTACGACCGGGACAGAGATTCTACAATAAGCAGTTCTTC
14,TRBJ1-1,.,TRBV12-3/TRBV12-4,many,CASSLRHVNTEAFF,TGTGCCAGCAGTTTAAGACACGTCAACACTGAAGCTTTCTTT
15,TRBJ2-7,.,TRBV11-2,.,CDSRPNIRDNYEQYF,TGCGACAGCAGGCCAAACATTCGGGACAACTACGAGCAGTACTTC
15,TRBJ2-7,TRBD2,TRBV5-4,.,CASSLGLAGNYEQYF,TGTGCCAGCAGCTTGGGACTAGCGGGAAACTACGAGCAGTACTTC
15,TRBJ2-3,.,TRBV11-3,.,CAGSPTRVSPDTQYF,TGTGCCGGCAGTCCGACTAGAGTGAGCCCAGATACGCAGTATTTT
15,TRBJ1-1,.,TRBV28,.,CASSLVGGQNTEAFF,TGTGCCAGCAGTTTAGTGGGGGGCCAGAACACTGAAGCTTTCTTT
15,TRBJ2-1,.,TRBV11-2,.,CASSLCRLSGRGQFF,TGTGCCAGCAGCCTGTGCCGGCTATCGGGACGAGGCCAGTTCTTC
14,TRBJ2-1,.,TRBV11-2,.,CANSPNSRYRVQFF,TGTGCCAACAGTCCGAACTCGAGGTATAGGGTGCAGTTCTTC
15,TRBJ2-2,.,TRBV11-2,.,CVSSLEASVAGELFF,TGTGTTAGCAGCTTAGAAGCTAGCGTGGCCGGGGAGCTGTTTTTT
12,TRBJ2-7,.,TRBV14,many,CASSPHNYEQYF,TGTGCCAGCAGCCCGCACAACTACGAGCAGTACTTC
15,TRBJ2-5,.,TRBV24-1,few,CATSDRQAHQDTQYF,TGTGCCACCAGTGATCGGCAGGCGCATCAAGATACCCAGTACTTC
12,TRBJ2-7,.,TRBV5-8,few,CASSLYRLEQYF,TGTGCCAGCAGCTTGTATCGCCTCGAGCAGTACTTC
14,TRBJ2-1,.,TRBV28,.,CATMQGRNYNEQFF,TGTGCCACCATGCAGGGCAGGAACTACAATGAGCAGTTCTTC
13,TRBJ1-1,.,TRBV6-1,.,CASSFHGNTEASF,TGTGCCAGCAGTTTCCACGGGAACACTGAAGCTTCCTTT